The 14 T cell receptor beta chains listed next were all sequenced from one sample in a study of HIV-infected patients and healthy controls. All unsorted peripheral T cells were captured because whole blood was used without fractionation. cDNA was made from approximately 0.55 ug RNA using alpha and beta constant primers. Alpha and beta chain libraries were made separately by chain-specific third strand synthesis with multiplexing indices. In TCRdb, the 5' RACE reads were re-called with MiXCR into one record per CDR3 protein. Of over 8,000 distinct CDR3 sequences in the sample, 8% were seen once. The specimen was blood. The receptors come from an adult in good health.

This clonotype has more than one count but fewer than ten. CDR3 DNA: TGTGCCAGCAGTTTTCAACAGGATACTCAGCCCCAGCATTTT. Protein sequence: CASSFQQDTQPQHF. The genes are TRBV12-3 or TRBV12-4 and TRBJ1-5; D is possibly TRBD1 (5 bases). V was trimmed by 3 bases and J by 6 bases, leaving 12 bases between them. The CDR3 has 14 residues.

This clonotype is classed as medium-sized. V is TRBV19 and J is TRBJ2-2, with D unclear. Trimming cost V 6 bases and J 2 bases, with 19 bases left between them. Germline V CDR1 and CDR2: LNHDA, SQIVND (reference sequence). The length of the CDR3 is 17 residues. CDR3 DNA sequence: TGTGCCAGTAGCAAAGGGCTGGTGACAACTAACACCGGGGAGCTGTTTTTT. Translation: CASSKGLVTTNTGELFF.

This clonotype is classed as medium-sized (0.01 to 0.1%). The chain links TRBV5-1 to TRBJ2-1; D possibly matches TRBD1 or TRBD2 (5 bases each). Germline V gene lookup returns CDR1 SGHRS and CDR2 YFSETQ. The V end was cut by 0 bases, the J end by 7 bases, with 17 bases between. The CDR3 spans 16 residues. CDR3 DNA sequence: TGCGCCAGCAGCTTGGCCTCTTCCGTCAGGGAGAATGAGCAGTTCTTC. It is translated as CASSLASSVRENEQFF.

This clonotype has at least ten counts. The chain is built from TRBV20-1 and TRBJ1-1; D ambiguous. V lost 0 bases, J lost 1 base, and 9 bases lay in between. Germline values: CDR1 DFQATT, CDR2 SNEGSKA (reference sequence). The CDR3 sequence is 14 residues long. CDR3 amino acids: CSAREHVTNTEAFF. DNA for the CDR3: TGCAGTGCTAGAGAACACGTAACGAACACTGAAGCTTTCTTT.

A few counts support this clonotype. The rearrangement joins TRBV19 to TRBJ1-5, with TRBD1 matching 10 bases. CDR1 is LNHDA, CDR2 SQIVND, per germline (reference sequence). V dropped 5 bases and J dropped 5; count of bases not matched to a gene: 9. The CDR3 is 16 amino acids. The CDR3 coding sequence is TGTGCCAGTAGTGGCTGGGACAGGGGCATCGATCAGCCCCAGCATTTT. It specifies CASSGWDRGIDQPQHF.

This clonotype was detected many times. The gene calls are TRBV5-1 and TRBJ2-7; D is uncertain. Germline lookup yields CDR1 SGHRS and CDR2 YFSETQ. This CDR3 spans 14 amino acids. V was cut by 0 bases and J by 2 bases, with 9 bases left in between. The CDR3 protein is CASSLVQETYEQYF. CDR3 in DNA: TGCGCCAGCAGCTTGGTGCAGGAGACCTACGAGCAGTACTTC.

This clonotype has at least ten counts. The gene calls are TRBV29-1 and TRBJ1-2; D is unclear. The CDR3 is 15 residues long. Germline CDR1 reads SQVTM; CDR2 reads ANQGSEA. The V end lost 0 bases, the J end lost 0 bases, and 11 bases lay between the germline ends. The CDR3 sequence is CSVEDRQLTNYGYTF. DNA for the CDR3: TGCAGCGTTGAAGATAGGCAGCTGACTAACTATGGCTACACCTTC.

Note on this clonotype: In this CDR3 the conserved last residue, phenylalanine or tryptophan, is missing, so a read error is likely. Because the CDR3's place on the DNA is in doubt, the DNA is left out and the CDR3 is given as listed by TCRdb. J is TRBJ1-4 and V is TRBV20-1; the table's D gene call, TRBD1, was not cross checked with the DNA. CDR1 and CDR2 (germline): DFQATT, SNEGSKA (reference sequence). The CDR3 extends over 12 residues, inclusive of both ends. Here the CDR3 reads CSARDRGRGGGI.

By share, this clonotype ranks as medium-sized (0.01 to 0.1%). The gene calls are TRBV4-1 and TRBJ1-1; D is uncertain. Per germline, CDR1 MGHRA and CDR2 YSYEKL. The CDR3 covers 13 residues. The V end was cut by 0 bases, the J end by 2 bases, with 4 bases between. CDR3 protein: CASSQDRNTEAFF. The CDR3 nucleotides read TGCGCCAGCAGCCAAGATCGAAACACTGAAGCTTTCTTT.

This clonotype has a handful of counts. The chain's CDR3 is CASSLQVGYQETQYF. CDR3 nucleotide sequence: TGTGCCAGCAGCTTACAGGTTGGGTACCAAGAGACCCAGTACTTC. This chain joins TRBV7-2 and TRBJ2-5; no reliable D call. The V end was cut by 2 bases, the J end by 0 bases, with 10 bases between. The germline CDR1 and CDR2 sequences are SGHTA and FQGNSA. This CDR3 is built from 15 residues.

Within the sample, this clonotype is medium-sized. This chain connects TRBV12-3 or TRBV12-4 to TRBJ2-2; a weak D match, TRBD1 (6 bases). The length of the CDR3 is 13 residues. Deletions cut 7 bases from V and 7 bases from J, with 13 bases between. The CDR3 sequence: CASTRGSVGELFF. The CDR3 DNA reads TGTGCCAGCACCAGGGGTTCGGTCGGGGAGCTGTTTTTT.

This chain connects TRBV29-1 to TRBJ1-4; perhaps TRBD1 as D (6 bases). The germline gives CDR1 SQVTM, CDR2 ANQGSEA. This CDR3 comprises 12 residues. With 4 bases removed from V and 8 bases from J, the gap between germline ends came to 11 bases. DNA of the CDR3: TGCAGCGTTGTCAGGGGAGGAGAAAAACTGTTTTTT. Translating gives CSVVRGGEKLFF.

This clonotype has ten or more counts. The chain employs TRBV12-3 or TRBV12-4 and TRBJ2-7; D is perhaps TRBD1 or TRBD2 (7 bases each). V was clipped by 3 bases and J by 6 bases, with 24 bases between them. The CDR3 length is 17 residues. CDR3 in amino acids: CASSFRNFRGGPGEQYF. Written as DNA, the CDR3 is TGTGCCAGCAGTTTTAGGAACTTCAGGGGGGGGCCGGGCGAGCAGTACTTC.

V usage is TRBV6-6 and J usage is TRBJ2-1; 8 bases map to TRBD2. This CDR3 is 14 amino acids long. The ends lost 6 bases at V and 4 bases at J; junction bases unmatched: 5. Germline-derived CDR1 and CDR2 are MNHNY and SVGAGI (reference sequence). The CDR3 reads CASRLSGEYNEQFF. The CDR3 nucleotides read TGTGCCAGCAGACTTAGCGGGGAGTACAATGAGCAGTTCTTC.